The 16 T cell receptor beta chains reported below all come from one sample, sequenced in a study of PD-1 blockade in classical Hodgkin lymphoma. Only in-frame clones appear in the TCRdb table, and some are missing; sequencing was by immunoSEQ multiplex PCR. Of approximately 14,000 clones listed, about 90% are singletons. Stated time point: newly diagnosed, previously untreated cHL patient sample. The authors enriched CD8+ T cells from thawed PBMCs via magnetic negative selection. The sample consisted of CD8+ T cells from blood. The receptors shown here come from a human donor with classical Hodgkin lymphoma.

The chain couples TRBV5-8 to TRBJ2-3; D not resolved. The CDR3 covers 16 residues. Between the trimmed V and J ends, which lost 6 bases and 2 bases, there was a span of 19 bases. Germline V CDR1 and CDR2: SGHTS, YDEGEE. This chain's CDR3 is CASTTGVSVLTDTQYF. The CDR3, as DNA: TGTGCCAGCACCACTGGTGTGTCTGTACTCACAGATACGCAGTATTTT.

The chain recombines TRBV4-1 with TRBJ2-1; D may match TRBD1 or TRBD2 (7 bases each). Germline assignment: CDR1 MGHRA and CDR2 YSYEKL. This CDR3 is built from 16 residues. Trimming removed 3 bases from V and 10 bases from J, with 22 bases in between. The DNA of the CDR3 is TGCGCCAGCAGCCACCCCAGGGGGGGATTAGAGGACGAGCAGTTCTTC. Its protein product is CASSHPRGGLEDEQFF.

The chain employs TRBV4-1 and TRBJ2-7; no definite D call. CDR1 is MGHRA, CDR2 YSYEKL, per germline. CDR3 size: 15 residues. V dropped 0 bases and J dropped 1 base, with 10 bases sitting between them. The CDR3 is CASSQEAVRSYEQYV. In DNA form, the CDR3 reads TGCGCCAGCAGCCAAGAGGCGGTTAGGTCCTACGAGCAGTACGTC.

The chain links TRBV28 to TRBJ2-1; D unresolved. The germline V and J ends were trimmed by 8 bases and 5 bases, with 4 bases remaining between them. Germline V gives CDR1 MDHEN, CDR2 SYDVKM. The CDR3 is 10 residues long. The CDR3: CASGNNEQFF. The CDR3 nucleotides read TGTGCCAGCGGTAACAATGAGCAGTTCTTC. The full variable domain, its missing parts supplied by reference TRBV28 and TRBJ2-1, is DVKVTQSSRYLVKRTGEKVFLECVQDMDHENMFWYRQDPGLGLRLIYFSYDVKMKEKGDIPEGYSVSREKKERFSLILESASTNQTSMYLCASGNNEQFFGPGTRLTVL.

The chain recombines TRBV29-1 with TRBJ1-2, with D perhaps matching TRBD1 (6 bases). This CDR3 comprises 16 residues. Trimming pared 0 bases from V and 1 base from J, leaving 15 bases between. From germline, CDR1 is SQVTM and CDR2 ANQGSEA. The CDR3 nucleotides are TGCAGCGTTGAAGAGGCAGGGGACTTCCTTAACTATGGCTACACCTTC. This encodes CSVEEAGDFLNYGYTF.

The chain combines TRBV28 with TRBJ2-3; the match to TRBD2 covers 9 bases. V dropped 4 bases and J dropped 2; count of bases not matched to a gene: 4. Per the germline V gene, CDR1 is MDHEN and CDR2 is SYDVKM. The CDR3 has 15 amino acids. This chain's CDR3 is CASSSSSGVTDTQYF. CDR3 bases: TGTGCCAGCAGTTCATCTAGCGGGGTCACAGATACGCAGTATTTT.

The chain employs TRBV7-6 and TRBJ2-1, with a tentative D call TRBD2 (6 bases). The CDR3 length is 14 residues. Germline V gene lookup returns CDR1 SGHVS and CDR2 FNYEAQ. Trimming pared 5 bases from V and 7 bases from J, leaving 15 bases between. This chain's CDR3 is CASSPGEDMNEQFF. CDR3 DNA: TGTGCCAGCAGCCCTGGGGAGGATATGAATGAGCAGTTCTTC.

This clone was detected a few times. This sequence joins TRBV5-8 and TRBJ2-1; 7 bases are shared with TRBD2. Trimming cost V 4 bases and J 8 bases; bases outside gene matches: 6. CDR3 length: 13 residues. From germline, CDR1 is SGHTS and CDR2 YDEGEE. CDR3 in DNA: TGTGCCAGCAGCAGGATGACTAGCCATGAGCAGTTCTTC. Its translation is CASSRMTSHEQFF. Full variable domain (rest looked up from reference TRBV5-8 and TRBJ2-1): EAGVTQSPTHLIKTRGQQATLRCSPISGHTSVYWYQQALGLGLQFLLWYDEGEERNRGNFPPRFSGRQFPNYSSELNVNALELEDSALYLCASSRMTSHEQFFGPGTRLTVL.

The chain combines TRBV4-2 with TRBJ1-5; no firm D call. The CDR3 runs to 12 residues. Trimming shortened V by 5 bases and J by 1 base, and 3 bases separated the two germline ends. Germline lookup yields CDR1 LGHNA and CDR2 YNFKEQ. CDR3 DNA sequence: TGTGCCAGCAGCGAGAGCAATCAGCCCCAGCATTTT. It translates to CASSESNQPQHF.

Only one count was recorded for this clone. The chain links TRBV6-5 to TRBJ2-1, with 9 bases matching TRBD1. The CDR3 length is 15 residues. With 2 bases clipped from V and 3 bases from J, the junction kept 2 bases outside the gene matches. Germline CDR1 reads MNHEY; CDR2 reads SVGAGI. CDR3 amino acids: CASSYGGQGYNEQFF. The DNA of the CDR3 is TGTGCCAGCAGTTACGGGGGACAGGGCTACAATGAGCAGTTCTTC.

This clone occurred once. The V and J genes are TRBV27 and TRBJ2-3; D tentatively reads TRBD1 or TRBD2 (6 bases each). V lost 3 bases to trimming and J lost 0 bases, with 10 bases between them. The germline gives CDR1 MNHEY, CDR2 SMNVEV (reference sequence). The CDR3 has 15 residues. CDR3 sequence: CASSLEGGSTDTQYF. CDR3 nucleotide sequence: TGTGCCAGCAGTTTGGAGGGGGGTAGCACAGATACGCAGTATTTT.

The chain has TRBV6-1 and TRBJ2-3, with D uncertain. CDR3 length: 11 residues. Germline loops: CDR1 MNHNS, CDR2 SASEGT. Trimming took 7 bases from V and 0 from J, leaving 2 bases between them. CDR3 region: CASKSTDTQYF. The CDR3 DNA reads as TGTGCCAGCAAGAGCACAGATACGCAGTATTTT.

The rearrangement joins TRBV7-9 to TRBJ2-5; D not resolved. This CDR3 is built from 13 residues. V was trimmed by 6 bases and J by 2 bases, leaving 10 bases between them. Per germline, CDR1 SEHNR and CDR2 FQNEAQ (reference sequence). This CDR3 is CASRHSGQETQYF. In DNA form, the CDR3 reads TGTGCCAGCAGGCACTCCGGACAAGAGACCCAGTACTTC.

The chain uses TRBV9 and TRBJ2-7; D is unclear. V was trimmed by 10 bases and J by 6 bases, leaving 8 bases between them. Germline assignment: CDR1 SGDLS and CDR2 YYNGEE. CDR3 length: 9 amino acids. CDR3 sequence: CAGSFEQYF. The CDR3 DNA reads as TGTGCCGGAAGTTTCGAGCAGTACTTC.

This clone has more than one count but fewer than ten. The rearrangement links TRBV6-4 to TRBJ2-2, with a tentative D call TRBD2 (5 bases). The CDR3 extends over 14 amino acids. V gave up 0 bases and J gave up 7 bases, with 9 bases separating them. Germline values: CDR1 MRHNA, CDR2 SNTAGT. The CDR3: CASSDSADGGELFF. In nucleotides, the CDR3 is TGTGCCAGCAGTGACTCAGCGGATGGCGGGGAGCTGTTTTTT.

The chain has TRBV2 and TRBJ2-3; D remains unclear. Germline CDR1 and CDR2: SNHLY and FYNNEI. V lost 7 bases and J 3 bases, leaving 17 bases between the germline ends. The CDR3 contains 15 residues. DNA of the CDR3: TGTGCCAGCATTCGGGCAAACTTTGGAACAGATACGCAGTATTTT. It is translated as CASIRANFGTDTQYF.